The TCR beta chain under discussion was sequenced for a study of cytomegalovirus exposure and HLA in healthy donors. The germline gives CDR1 ENHRY, CDR2 SYGVKD. This CDR3 comprises 13 residues. V was clipped by 3 bases and J by 5 bases, with 10 bases between them. Study-level points and caveats: A later analysis revealed that TCR association rates differed between HLA loci, peaking at DRB1 and bottoming out at HLA-C. The investigators catalogued about 170 TCR beta chains as cytomegalovirus-associated.

About this clone: The target antigen is unknown.

The PCR used 60 Vbeta and 13 Jbeta primers. Only in-frame clones appear in the TCRdb table, and some are missing; sequencing was by immunoSEQ multiplex PCR. The sample lists some 160,000 clones, 75% to 90% seen once, with just under 2% in the top ten. The chain recombines TRBV10-3 with TRBJ2-5; D might be TRBD1 (6 bases). Input material: PBMCs. This TCR was recovered from a woman aged 18-29 years in good health and CMV-seronegative. Written as DNA, the CDR3 is TGTGCCATCAGTGATAACAGGGAGGAGACCCAGTACTTC. Protein: CAISDNREETQYF.